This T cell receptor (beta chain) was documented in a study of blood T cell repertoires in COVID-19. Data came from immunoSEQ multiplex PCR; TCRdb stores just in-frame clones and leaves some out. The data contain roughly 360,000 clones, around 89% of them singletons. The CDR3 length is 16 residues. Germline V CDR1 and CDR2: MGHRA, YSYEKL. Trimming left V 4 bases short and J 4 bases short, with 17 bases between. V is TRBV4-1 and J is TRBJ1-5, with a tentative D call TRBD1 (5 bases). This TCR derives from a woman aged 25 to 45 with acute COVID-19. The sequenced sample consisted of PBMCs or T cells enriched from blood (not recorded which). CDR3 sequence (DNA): TGCGCCAGCAGCCGCGCAGGGTCGCGGATTAATCAGCCCCAGCATTTT. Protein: CASSRAGSRINQPQHF.